Each of the 30 T cell receptor beta chains below was sequenced from the same sample in a study of OX40 agonist ivuxolimab in advanced cancers. The data were produced by immunoSEQ multiplex PCR, yet TCRdb's version contains in-frame clones alone and is incomplete. This sample has some 16,000 clones, with 70% found just once. The sequences come from CD4+ or CD8+ T cells sorted from blood, collected in a trial of the OX40 agonist ivuxolimab. The receptor source for this set is an adult with an advanced solid tumor such as melanoma, head and neck, liver or kidney cancer.

The chain has TRBV10-3 and TRBJ2-1; 7 nucleotides agree with TRBD2. The CDR3 length is 17 residues. Germline CDR1 ENHRY, CDR2 SYGVKD. The V gene end was trimmed by 3 bases and the J gene end by 8 bases; junction bases not matched to a gene: 16. CDR3 nucleotides: TGTGCCATCAGTGATATAGGGACTACCAGCGGTCTCTATGAGCAGTTCTTC. This translates into CAISDIGTTSGLYEQFF.

The chain combines TRBV7-9 with TRBJ2-1, with 8 positions matching TRBD2. This CDR3 has 15 residues. The germline CDR1 and CDR2 sequences are SEHNR and FQNEAQ (reference sequence). Trimming cost V 5 bases and J 4 bases; bases outside gene matches: 7. As DNA, the CDR3 is TGTGCCAGCAGCCCCCTAGCGGGCCCTTACAATGAGCAGTTCTTC. Translating it yields CASSPLAGPYNEQFF.

V and J are TRBV4-1 and TRBJ1-1; 9 positions match TRBD1. The CDR3 spans 15 residues. Trimming at V came to 4 bases and at J to 2 bases, leaving 5 bases not matched to a gene. Germline V CDR1 and CDR2: MGHRA, YSYEKL. CDR3 sequence reads: CASSRQGVGNTEAFF. The CDR3 DNA sequence: TGCGCCAGCAGCCGACAGGGGGTTGGAAACACTGAAGCTTTCTTT.

The genes are TRBV25-1 and TRBJ1-5; D unresolved. The CDR3 runs 14 residues. V lost 10 bases and J 1 base, leaving 14 bases between the germline ends. CDR1 MGHDK and CDR2 SYGVNS come from the germline V gene. The CDR3 DNA reads TGTGCCACCAGAATGGGTGGGAGCAATCAGCCCCAGCATTTT. Encoded protein: CATRMGGSNQPQHF.

This chain joins TRBV6-5 and TRBJ2-7, with 9 positions matching TRBD1. The CDR3 contains 13 residues. The V and J ends lost 5 bases and 6 bases, in that order; junction bases with no gene match: 5. In germline, CDR1 is MNHEY, CDR2 SVGAGI. The CDR3 reads CASSPGQGREQYF. CDR3 sequence (DNA): TGTGCCAGCAGTCCGGGACAGGGTCGCGAGCAGTACTTC.

This clone was detected once. This chain uses TRBV7-9 with TRBJ2-5, with D perhaps given as TRBD1 or TRBD2 (7 bases each). The J call may be mistaken, given a closer DNA end match to TRBJ2-7. Germline V lookup: CDR1 SEHNR, CDR2 FQNEAQ (reference sequence). This CDR3 contains 14 residues. The CDR3 reads CASSRAGGGYEQYF. In DNA form, the CDR3 reads TGTGCCAGCAGCCGAGCAGGGGGAGGGTACGAGCAGTACTTC.

In DNA form, the CDR3 reads TGCGCCAGCAGCTTGGCCACAGGGGGTATGACCGGGGAGCTGTTTTTT. The encoded protein is CASSLATGGMTGELFF. The rearrangement links TRBV5-1 to TRBJ2-2, with 8 positions matching TRBD1. With 0 bases clipped from V and 5 bases from J, the junction kept 6 bases outside the gene matches. Per the germline V gene, CDR1 is SGHRS and CDR2 is YFSETQ. This CDR3 comprises 16 residues.

This clone is categorized as medium-sized. This chain joins TRBV19 and TRBJ2-5; 7 bases align to TRBD1. The V gene's germline CDR1 is LNHDA and CDR2 SQIVND (reference sequence). Trimming removed 5 bases from V and 2 bases from J; junction bases left unmatched: 5. The CDR3 length is 14 residues. The DNA for the CDR3 is TGTGCCAGTAGTGCCCGGGACAGACAAGAGACCCAGTACTTC. Amino acid sequence: CASSARDRQETQYF. The full variable domain, rest sourced from reference TRBV19 and TRBJ2-5, is DGGITQSPKYLFRKEGQNVTLSCEQNLNHDAMYWYRQDPGQGLRLIYYSQIVNDFQKGDIAEGYSVSREKKESFPLTVTSAQKNPTAFYLCASSARDRQETQYFGPGTRLLVL.

V and J are TRBV27 and TRBJ2-2; D ambiguous. Per germline, CDR1 MNHEY and CDR2 SMNVEV (reference sequence). Deletions cut 3 bases from V and 9 bases from J, with 11 bases between. This CDR3 contains 13 residues. Here the CDR3 reads CASSFPGRRELFF. The DNA of the CDR3 is TGTGCCAGCAGTTTCCCAGGCCGGAGGGAGCTGTTTTTT.

Worth noting for this clone: The sample contains more than one DNA sequence encoding this CDR3. This chain uses TRBV5-1 with TRBJ2-7; 10 nucleotides line up with TRBD1. Germline V gene data show CDR1 as SGHRS and CDR2 as YFSETQ. J lost 2 bases, V lost 4 bases, and 6 bases had no gene match. The CDR3 runs 15 residues. The CDR3 nucleotides read TGCGCCAGCAGCGTCACCGGGACAGGGGCCTACGAGCAGTACTTC. It specifies CASSVTGTGAYEQYF.

The chain joins TRBV7-9 to TRBJ2-7, with 14 bases identical to TRBD2. The CDR3 has 18 residues. V dropped 4 bases and J dropped 4; count of bases not matched to a gene: 12. The germline gives CDR1 SEHNR, CDR2 FQNEAQ (reference sequence). As DNA, the CDR3 is TGTGCCAGCAGCTCAGGGACTAGCGGGAGTGAGGTGTGGTACGAGCAGTACTTC. It codes for CASSSGTSGSEVWYEQYF.

The J gene is TRBJ2-3, the V gene TRBV7-8; 10 positions match TRBD2. Per the germline V gene, CDR1 is SGHVS and CDR2 is FQNEAQ. This CDR3 has 15 amino acids. Trimming removed 3 bases from V and 2 bases from J; junction bases left unmatched: 2. CDR3 protein: CASSFSGRPTDTQYF. Written as DNA, the CDR3 is TGTGCCAGCAGCTTTAGCGGGAGGCCCACAGATACGCAGTATTTT.

This chain links TRBV14 with TRBJ2-5, with 11 bases lining up with TRBD2. V was pared by 1 base and J by 4 bases, with 8 bases of the junction left unmatched. The CDR3 extends over 17 amino acids. In germline, CDR1 is SGHDN, CDR2 FVKESK. CDR3 region: CASSQGRLAGGTETQYF. The CDR3 nucleotides are TGTGCCAGCAGCCAAGGGCGTCTAGCGGGAGGAACAGAGACCCAGTACTTC.

J is TRBJ1-3 and V is TRBV6-1; D is undetermined. This CDR3 comprises 12 residues. V lost 7 bases and J 2 bases, leaving 6 bases between the germline ends. Germline loops: CDR1 MNHNS, CDR2 SASEGT. CDR3 DNA sequence: TGTGCCAGCACTGATGCTGGAAACACCATATATTTT. Translating it yields CASTDAGNTIYF.

This chain connects TRBV2 to TRBJ1-1; 8 bases align to TRBD1. The CDR3 sequence is 12 residues long. Germline-derived CDR1 and CDR2 are SNHLY and FYNNEI. As DNA, the CDR3 is TGTGGCCAGGGGGCAGGAAACACTGAAGCTTTCTTT. Encoded protein: CGQGAGNTEAFF.

A remark on this clone: A clone one base away is much larger, so this may be a read error. This same CDR3 is encoded by further DNA sequences in the sample. The chain uses TRBV15 and TRBJ2-7, with D possibly matching TRBD2 (5 bases). V was clipped by 0 bases and J by 3 bases, with 9 bases between them. The germline CDR1 and CDR2 sequences are LNHNV and YYDKDF (reference sequence). The CDR3 is 14 residues long. In nucleotides, the CDR3 is TGTGCCACCAGCAGAGATCTCGGGATCTACGAGCAGTACTTC. Its protein is CATSRDLGIYEQYF.

J is TRBJ2-3 and V is TRBV30, with D perhaps TRBD2 (6 bases). Germline CDR1 is GTSNPN and CDR2 is SVGIG (reference sequence). The V gene lost 0 bases and the J gene lost 9 bases, with 10 bases spanning the gap. The CDR3 is made up of 12 amino acids. The CDR3 nucleotides read TGTGCCTGGAGTGTCGGCGCGGGAACGCAGTATTTT. Its protein is CAWSVGAGTQYF.

This chain links TRBV9 with TRBJ1-1; D not resolved. CDR1 and CDR2 (germline): SGDLS, YYNGEE. The CDR3 loop spans 13 amino acids. The V gene lost 0 bases and the J gene lost 4 bases, with 7 bases spanning the gap. The CDR3 loop reads CASSVEVGTEAFF. CDR3 nucleotides: TGTGCCAGCAGCGTAGAGGTGGGCACTGAAGCTTTCTTT. The full variable domain, rest sourced from reference TRBV9 and TRBJ1-1, is DSGVTQTPKHLITATGQRVTLRCSPRSGDLSVYWYQQSLDQGLQFLIQYYNGEERAKGNILERFSAQQFPDLHSELNLSSLELGDSALYFCASSVEVGTEAFFGQGTRLTVV.

As regards this clone: The germline gene is not matched at one end of the junction; a read error may be the cause. This chain joins TRBV5-4 and TRBJ1-1; D is ambiguous. There are 13 residues in the CDR3. The germline V gene has CDR1 SGHNT and CDR2 YYREEE (reference sequence). Here the CDR3 reads CASSLTENTEAFF. The DNA of the CDR3 is TGTGCCAGCAGCTTGACCGAGAACACTGAGGCTTTCTTT.

V usage is TRBV2 and J usage is TRBJ2-7; D perhaps matches TRBD2 (5 bases). Germline CDR1 SNHLY, CDR2 FYNNEI. The CDR3 runs 15 residues. The V end lost 6 bases, the J end lost 2 bases, and 17 bases lay between the germline ends. CDR3 sequence: CASRVLAGVTYEQYF. The DNA of the CDR3 is TGTGCCAGCAGGGTTTTGGCGGGCGTTACCTACGAGCAGTACTTC.

There are a few counts of this clone. The chain employs TRBV19 and TRBJ1-5; D is perhaps TRBD1 (5 bases). The CDR3 loop spans 15 amino acids. V gave up 7 bases and J gave up 2 bases, with 15 bases separating them. The V gene's germline CDR1 is LNHDA and CDR2 SQIVND (reference sequence). The CDR3 region is CASIPNPGGNQPQHF. The CDR3 nucleotides are TGTGCCAGTATCCCCAATCCGGGGGGCAATCAGCCCCAGCATTTT.

The chain recombines TRBV6-1 with TRBJ1-4; D is unclear. Looked up from germline, CDR1 is MNHNS and CDR2 is SASEGT. This CDR3 region has 14 residues. Trimming pared 7 bases from V and 7 bases from J, leaving 16 bases between. The CDR3 nucleotides read TGTGCCAGCATTTTTAAGGGCATAGGTGAAAAACTGTTTTTT. This gives the protein CASIFKGIGEKLFF.

V is TRBV11-2 and J is TRBJ2-1; possible D gene TRBD2, 6 bases. CDR3 length equals 16 residues. Per the germline V gene, CDR1 is SGHAT and CDR2 is FQNNGV. The V gene lost 0 bases and the J gene lost 9 bases, with 18 bases spanning the gap. The CDR3: CASSLDRVGSAAEQFF. The CDR3 DNA sequence: TGTGCCAGCAGCTTAGATCGGGTCGGGAGCGCTGCTGAGCAGTTCTTC.

The V gene is TRBV6-5, the J gene TRBJ2-3; 7 bases agree with TRBD1. In germline, CDR1 is MNHEY, CDR2 SVGAGI. The CDR3 is 15 amino acids. J was trimmed by 3 bases and V by 0 bases; bases with no gene match: 3. CDR3 DNA sequence: TGTGCCAGCAGTTACTCAGGGGGCGCGACAGATACGCAGTATTTT. Its protein product is CASSYSGGATDTQYF.

The chain recombines TRBV6-1 with TRBJ2-6; 7 bases are shared with TRBD2. The junction had 4 bases not matched to a gene; V was cut back by 2 bases and J by 0 bases. Germline V gene lookup returns CDR1 MNHNS and CDR2 SASEGT. CDR3 size: 17 residues. DNA of the CDR3: TGTGCCAGCAGTGAATGGGGGGGAGACTCTGGGGCCAACGTCCTGACTTTC. This codes for CASSEWGGDSGANVLTF.

The V gene is TRBV19, the J gene TRBJ2-7; possible D gene TRBD1, 6 bases. The CDR3 has 15 amino acids. CDR1 and CDR2 from the germline V gene are LNHDA and SQIVND (reference sequence). Deletions cut 4 bases from V and 2 bases from J, with 15 bases between. The CDR3 nucleotides read TGTGCCAGTAGTAGAAGGGACACCGGAGCCTACGAGCAGTACTTC. Protein sequence: CASSRRDTGAYEQYF.

V gene TRBV28 combines with J gene TRBJ1-5; D perhaps matches TRBD1 (6 bases). The CDR3 runs 16 residues. Trimming pared 6 bases from V and 0 bases from J, leaving 15 bases between. The V gene's germline CDR1 is MDHEN and CDR2 SYDVKM. The CDR3 bases are TGTGCCAGCAGACCGGCAGGGGCCTATAGCAATCAGCCCCAGCATTTT. The encoded protein is CASRPAGAYSNQPQHF.

The V gene is TRBV27, the J gene TRBJ2-6, with D possibly TRBD1 on 5 matching bases. The V gene lost 7 bases and the J gene lost 2 bases, with 9 bases spanning the gap. This CDR3 has 14 amino acids. Germline lookup yields CDR1 MNHEY and CDR2 SMNVEV (reference sequence). The CDR3 is CASTQGTGANVLTF. CDR3 nucleotides: TGTGCCAGCACCCAGGGTACTGGGGCCAACGTCCTGACTTTC.

This clone turned up a few times. This chain connects TRBV14 to TRBJ2-3, with no clear D. The germline gives CDR1 SGHDN, CDR2 FVKESK. The ends were cut back, 0 bases at V and 0 bases at J, with 10 bases in the middle. CDR3 length: 16 residues. The DNA of the CDR3 is TGTGCCAGCAGCCAAGAGTTTTTAGCTAGCACAGATACGCAGTATTTT. It codes for CASSQEFLASTDTQYF.

V is TRBV28 and J is TRBJ1-1; TRBD1 aligns across 8 bases. Germline V CDR1 and CDR2: MDHEN, SYDVKM. Trimming at V came to 6 bases and at J to 1 base, leaving 4 bases not matched to a gene. The CDR3 extends over 14 amino acids. The CDR3 loop is CASRRTGSNTEAFF. In nucleotides, the CDR3 is TGTGCCAGCAGACGGACAGGGTCGAACACTGAAGCTTTCTTT.